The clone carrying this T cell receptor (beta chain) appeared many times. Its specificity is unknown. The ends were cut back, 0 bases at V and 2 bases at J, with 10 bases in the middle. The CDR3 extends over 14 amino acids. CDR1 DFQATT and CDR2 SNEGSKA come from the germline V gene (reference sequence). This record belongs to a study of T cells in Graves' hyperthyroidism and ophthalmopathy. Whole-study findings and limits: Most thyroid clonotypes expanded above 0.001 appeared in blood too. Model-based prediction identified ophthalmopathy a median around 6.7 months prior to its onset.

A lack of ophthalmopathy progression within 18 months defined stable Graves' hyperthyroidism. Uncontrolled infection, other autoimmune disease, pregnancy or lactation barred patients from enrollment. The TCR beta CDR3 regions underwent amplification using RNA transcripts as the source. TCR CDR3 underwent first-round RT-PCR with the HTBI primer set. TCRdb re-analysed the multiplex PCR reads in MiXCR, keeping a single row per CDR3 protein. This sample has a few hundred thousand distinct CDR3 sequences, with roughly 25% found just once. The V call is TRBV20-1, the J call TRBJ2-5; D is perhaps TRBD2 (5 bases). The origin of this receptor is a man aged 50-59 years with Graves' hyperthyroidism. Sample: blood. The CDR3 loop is CSAREGSSQETQYF. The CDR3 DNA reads TGCAGTGCTAGAGAAGGGAGCTCACAAGAGACCCAGTACTTC.